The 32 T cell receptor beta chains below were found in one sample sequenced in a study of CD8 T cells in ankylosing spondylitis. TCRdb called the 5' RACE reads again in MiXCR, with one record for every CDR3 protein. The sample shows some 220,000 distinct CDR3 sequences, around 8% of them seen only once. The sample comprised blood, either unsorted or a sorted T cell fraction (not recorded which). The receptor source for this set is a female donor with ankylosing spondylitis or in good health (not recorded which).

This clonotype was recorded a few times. The DNA for the CDR3 is TGCAGTGCTCAGACACCGGGACTCCAGAACAATGAGCAGTTCTTC. Translating gives CSAQTPGLQNNEQFF. The J gene is TRBJ2-1, the V gene TRBV20-1; possibly TRBD2 for D (6 bases). CDR1 DFQATT and CDR2 SNEGSKA come from the germline V gene (reference sequence). CDR3 length: 15 residues. The germline V and J ends were trimmed by 5 bases and 5 bases, with 19 bases remaining between them.

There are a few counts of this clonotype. Written as DNA, the CDR3 is TGTGCCAGCAGCTTGAGGCAGGGGCCTCCGGGGCAGTATTTT. Its translation: CASSLRQGPPGQYF. This chain uses TRBV5-4 with TRBJ2-3; D perhaps matches TRBD1 (6 bases). Germline V gene data show CDR1 as SGHNT and CDR2 as YYREEE (reference sequence). Between the trimmed V and J ends, which lost 1 base and 11 bases, there was a span of 17 bases. The CDR3 totals 14 residues. The entire variable domain, with the rest obtained from reference TRBV5-4 and TRBJ2-3, is as follows: ETGVTQSPTHLIKTRGQQVTLRCSSQSGHNTVSWYQQALGQGPQFIFQYYREEENGRGNFPPRFSGLQFPNYSSELNVNALELDDSALYLCASSLRQGPPGQYFGPGTRLTVL.

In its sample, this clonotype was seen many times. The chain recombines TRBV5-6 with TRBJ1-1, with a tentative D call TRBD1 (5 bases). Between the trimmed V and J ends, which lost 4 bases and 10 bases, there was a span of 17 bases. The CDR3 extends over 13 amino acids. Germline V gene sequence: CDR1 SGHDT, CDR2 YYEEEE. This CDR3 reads CASSPGHLRGAFF. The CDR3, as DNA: TGTGCCAGCAGCCCCGGACACCTCCGGGGAGCTTTCTTT. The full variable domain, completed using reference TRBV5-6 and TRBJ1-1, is DAGVTQSPTHLIKTRGQQVTLRCSPKSGHDTVSWYQQALGQGPQFIFQYYEEEERQRGNFPDRFSGHQFPNYSSELNVNALLLGDSALYLCASSPGHLRGAFFGQGTRLTVV.

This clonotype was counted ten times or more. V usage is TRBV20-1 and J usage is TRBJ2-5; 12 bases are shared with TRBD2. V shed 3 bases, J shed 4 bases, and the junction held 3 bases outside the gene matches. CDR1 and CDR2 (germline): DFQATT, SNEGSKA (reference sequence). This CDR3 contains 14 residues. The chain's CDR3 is CSASASGRGETQYF. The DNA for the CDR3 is TGCAGTGCTAGCGCTAGCGGGAGGGGAGAGACCCAGTACTTC.

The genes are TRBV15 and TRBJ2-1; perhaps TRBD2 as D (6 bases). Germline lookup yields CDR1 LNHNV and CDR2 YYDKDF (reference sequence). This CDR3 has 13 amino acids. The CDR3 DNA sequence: TGTAACGTCTTGGGGGGCTCCTACAATGAGCAGTTCTTC. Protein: CNVLGGSYNEQFF. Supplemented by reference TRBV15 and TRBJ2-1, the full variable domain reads DAMVIQNPRYQVTQFGKPVTLSCSQTLNHNVMYWYQQKSSQAPKLLFHYYDKDFNNEADTPDNFQSRRPNTSFCFLDIRSPGLGDTAMYLCNVLGGSYNEQFFGPGTRLTVL.

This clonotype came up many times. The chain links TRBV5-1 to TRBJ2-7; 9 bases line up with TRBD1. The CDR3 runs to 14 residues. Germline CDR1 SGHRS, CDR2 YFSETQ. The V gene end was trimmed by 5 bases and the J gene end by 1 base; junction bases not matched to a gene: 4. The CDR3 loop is CASRDGTGSYEQYF. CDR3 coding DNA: TGCGCCAGCAGGGACGGGACAGGGTCCTACGAGCAGTACTTC.

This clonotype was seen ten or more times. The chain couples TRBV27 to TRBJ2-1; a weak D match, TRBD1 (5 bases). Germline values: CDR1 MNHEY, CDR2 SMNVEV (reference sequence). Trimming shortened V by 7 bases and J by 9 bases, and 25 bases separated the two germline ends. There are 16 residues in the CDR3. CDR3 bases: TGTGCCAGCATCCCTAGGGGAAGACAAGGTATGAGTGAGCAGTTCTTC. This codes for CASIPRGRQGMSEQFF.

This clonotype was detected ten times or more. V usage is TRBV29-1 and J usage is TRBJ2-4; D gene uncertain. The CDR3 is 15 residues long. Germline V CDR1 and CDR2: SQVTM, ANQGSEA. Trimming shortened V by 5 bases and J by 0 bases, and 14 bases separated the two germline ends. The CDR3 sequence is CSVSTIRLAKNIQYF. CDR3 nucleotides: TGCAGCGTTTCGACCATACGATTAGCCAAAAACATTCAGTACTTC. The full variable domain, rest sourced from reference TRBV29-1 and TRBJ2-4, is SAVISQKPSRDICQRGTSLTIQCQVDSQVTMMFWYRQQPGQSLTLIATANQGSEATYESGFVIDKFPISRPNLTFSTLTVSNMSPEDSSIYLCSVSTIRLAKNIQYFGAGTRLSVL.

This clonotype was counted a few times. The CDR3 here is CSVDLQGQETQYF. The CDR3 bases are TGCAGCGTTGATTTGCAAGGTCAAGAGACCCAGTACTTC. The chain links TRBV29-1 to TRBJ2-5; no clear D gene. Germline V gene lookup returns CDR1 SQVTM and CDR2 ANQGSEA. CDR3 length: 13 amino acids. The V end was cut by 3 bases, the J end by 2 bases, with 10 bases between.

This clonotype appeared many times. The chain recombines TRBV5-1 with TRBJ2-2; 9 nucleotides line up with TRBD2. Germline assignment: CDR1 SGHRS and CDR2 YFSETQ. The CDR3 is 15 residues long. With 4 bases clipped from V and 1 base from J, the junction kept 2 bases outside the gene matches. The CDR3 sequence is CASSRAGGNTGELFF. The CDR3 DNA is TGCGCCAGCAGCCGAGCGGGAGGGAACACCGGGGAGCTGTTTTTT.

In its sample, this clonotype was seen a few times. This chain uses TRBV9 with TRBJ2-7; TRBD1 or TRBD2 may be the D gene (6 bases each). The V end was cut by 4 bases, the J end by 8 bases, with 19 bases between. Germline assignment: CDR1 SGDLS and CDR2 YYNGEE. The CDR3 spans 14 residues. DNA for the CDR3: TGTGCCAGCAGCCCGTGGGGGGCTGAAGGAAAGCAGTACTTC. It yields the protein CASSPWGAEGKQYF.

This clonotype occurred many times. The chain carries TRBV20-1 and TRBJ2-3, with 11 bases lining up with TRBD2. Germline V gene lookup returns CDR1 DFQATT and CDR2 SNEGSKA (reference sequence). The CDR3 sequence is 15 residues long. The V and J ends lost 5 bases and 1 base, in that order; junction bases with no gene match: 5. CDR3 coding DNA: TGCAGTGCTCCTCGACTAGCGGGACGCACAGATACGCAGTATTTT. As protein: CSAPRLAGRTDTQYF.

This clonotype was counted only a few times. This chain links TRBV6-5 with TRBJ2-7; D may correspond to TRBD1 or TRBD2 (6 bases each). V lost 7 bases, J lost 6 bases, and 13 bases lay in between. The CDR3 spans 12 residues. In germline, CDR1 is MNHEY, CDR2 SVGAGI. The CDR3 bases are TGTGCCAGCAACGACGGGGGCTCCGAGCAGTACTTC. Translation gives CASNDGGSEQYF.

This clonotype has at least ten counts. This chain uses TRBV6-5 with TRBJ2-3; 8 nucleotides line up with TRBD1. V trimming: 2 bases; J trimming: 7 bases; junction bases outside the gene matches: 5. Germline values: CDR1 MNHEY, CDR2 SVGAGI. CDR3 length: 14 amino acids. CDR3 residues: CASSYGQGSYTQYF. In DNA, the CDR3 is TGTGCCAGCAGTTACGGACAGGGATCTTATACGCAGTATTTT.

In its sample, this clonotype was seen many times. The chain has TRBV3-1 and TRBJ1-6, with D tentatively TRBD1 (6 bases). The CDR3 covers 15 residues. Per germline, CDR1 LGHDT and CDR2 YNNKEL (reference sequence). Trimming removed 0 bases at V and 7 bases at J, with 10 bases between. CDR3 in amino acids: CASSQERTANSPLHF. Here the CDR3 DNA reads TGTGCCAGCAGCCAAGAAAGGACAGCCAATTCACCCCTCCACTTT.

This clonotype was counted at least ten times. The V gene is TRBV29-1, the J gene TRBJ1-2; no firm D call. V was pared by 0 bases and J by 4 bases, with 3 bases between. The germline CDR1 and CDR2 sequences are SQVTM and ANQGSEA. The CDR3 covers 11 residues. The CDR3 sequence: CSVEEPYGYTF. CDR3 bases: TGCAGCGTTGAAGAGCCCTATGGCTACACCTTC.

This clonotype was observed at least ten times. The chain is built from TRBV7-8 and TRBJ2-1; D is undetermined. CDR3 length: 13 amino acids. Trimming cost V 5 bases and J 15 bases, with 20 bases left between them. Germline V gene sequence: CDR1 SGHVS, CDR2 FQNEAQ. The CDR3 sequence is CASSAHPEPPGFF. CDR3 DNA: TGTGCCAGCAGCGCCCACCCGGAACCCCCGGGGTTCTTC.

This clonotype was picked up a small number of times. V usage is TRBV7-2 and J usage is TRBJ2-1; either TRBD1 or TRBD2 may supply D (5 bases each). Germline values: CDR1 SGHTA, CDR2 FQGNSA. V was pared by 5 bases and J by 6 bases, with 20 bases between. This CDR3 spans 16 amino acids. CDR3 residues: CASSAWRTRGVNEQFF. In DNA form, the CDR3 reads TGTGCCAGCAGCGCGTGGAGGACAAGGGGCGTCAATGAGCAGTTCTTC.

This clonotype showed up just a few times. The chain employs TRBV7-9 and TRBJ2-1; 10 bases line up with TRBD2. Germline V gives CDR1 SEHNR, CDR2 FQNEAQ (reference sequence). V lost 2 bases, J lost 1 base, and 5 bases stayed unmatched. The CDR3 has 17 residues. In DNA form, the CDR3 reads TGTGCCAGCAGCTTATCAGCGGGAGGGGGGTCCTACAATGAGCAGTTCTTC. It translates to CASSLSAGGGSYNEQFF.

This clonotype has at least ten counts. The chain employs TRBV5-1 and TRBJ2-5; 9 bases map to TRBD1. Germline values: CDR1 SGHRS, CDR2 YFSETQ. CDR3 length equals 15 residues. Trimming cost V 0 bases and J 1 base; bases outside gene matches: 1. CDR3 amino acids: CASSLEGQGQETQYF. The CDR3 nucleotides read TGCGCCAGCAGCTTGGAGGGACAGGGCCAAGAGACCCAGTACTTC.

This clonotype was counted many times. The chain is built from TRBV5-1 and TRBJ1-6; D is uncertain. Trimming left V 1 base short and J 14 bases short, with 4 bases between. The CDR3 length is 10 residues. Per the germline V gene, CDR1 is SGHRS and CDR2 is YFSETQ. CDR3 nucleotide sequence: TGCGCCAGCAGCTTGATTGCCCTCCACTTT. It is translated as CASSLIALHF. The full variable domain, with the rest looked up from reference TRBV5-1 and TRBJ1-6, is KAGVTQTPRYLIKTRGQQVTLSCSPISGHRSVSWYQQTPGQGLQFLFEYFSETQRNKGNFPGRFSGRQFSNSRSEMNVSTLELGDSALYLCASSLIALHFGNGTRLTVT.

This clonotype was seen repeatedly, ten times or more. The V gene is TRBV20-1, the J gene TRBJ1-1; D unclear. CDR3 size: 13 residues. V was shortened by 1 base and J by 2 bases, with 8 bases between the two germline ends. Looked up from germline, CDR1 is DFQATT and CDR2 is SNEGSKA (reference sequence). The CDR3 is CSARGVSNTEAFF. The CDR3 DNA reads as TGCAGTGCTAGAGGTGTATCTAACACTGAAGCTTTCTTT.

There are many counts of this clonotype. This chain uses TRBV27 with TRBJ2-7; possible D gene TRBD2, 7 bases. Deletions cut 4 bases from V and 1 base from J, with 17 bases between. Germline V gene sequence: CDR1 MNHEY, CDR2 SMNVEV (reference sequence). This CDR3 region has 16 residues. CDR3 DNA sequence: TGTGCCAGCAGTTCTCGGGGGGCAGAACATTCCTACGAGCAGTACTTC. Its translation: CASSSRGAEHSYEQYF.

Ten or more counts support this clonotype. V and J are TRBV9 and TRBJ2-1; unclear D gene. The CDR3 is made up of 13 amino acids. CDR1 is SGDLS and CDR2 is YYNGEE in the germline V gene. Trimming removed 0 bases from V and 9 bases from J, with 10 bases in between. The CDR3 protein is CASSVAGDGEQFF. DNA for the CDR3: TGTGCCAGCAGCGTAGCAGGCGATGGTGAGCAGTTCTTC.

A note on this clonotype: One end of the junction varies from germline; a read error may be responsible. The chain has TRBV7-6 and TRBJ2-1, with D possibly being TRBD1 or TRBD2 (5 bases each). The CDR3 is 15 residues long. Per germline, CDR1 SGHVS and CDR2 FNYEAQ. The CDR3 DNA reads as TGTGCCAGCAGCCCTCGGGACCCTAAAATCAATGCGCAGTTCTTC. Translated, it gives CASSPRDPKINAQFF.

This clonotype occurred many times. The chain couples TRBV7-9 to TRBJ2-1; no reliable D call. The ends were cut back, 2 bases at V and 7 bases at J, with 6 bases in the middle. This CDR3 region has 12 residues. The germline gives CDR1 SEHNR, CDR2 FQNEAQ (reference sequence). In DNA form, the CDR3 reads TGTGCCAGCAGCTTAAAAGTTAATGAGCAGTTCTTC. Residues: CASSLKVNEQFF.

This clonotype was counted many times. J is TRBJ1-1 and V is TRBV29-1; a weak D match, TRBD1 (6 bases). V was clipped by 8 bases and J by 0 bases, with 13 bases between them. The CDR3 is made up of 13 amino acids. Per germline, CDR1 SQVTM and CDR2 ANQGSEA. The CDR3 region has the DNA TGCAGCTTTCGCGGGACACTGAACACTGAAGCTTTCTTT. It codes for CSFRGTLNTEAFF.

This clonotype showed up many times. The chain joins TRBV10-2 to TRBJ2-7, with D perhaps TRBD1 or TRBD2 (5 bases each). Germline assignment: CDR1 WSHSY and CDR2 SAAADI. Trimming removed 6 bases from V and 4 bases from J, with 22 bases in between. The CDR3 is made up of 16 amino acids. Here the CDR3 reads CASRGFMYGGRYEQYF. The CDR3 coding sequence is TGCGCCAGCAGGGGATTTATGTATGGGGGAAGGTACGAGCAGTACTTC.

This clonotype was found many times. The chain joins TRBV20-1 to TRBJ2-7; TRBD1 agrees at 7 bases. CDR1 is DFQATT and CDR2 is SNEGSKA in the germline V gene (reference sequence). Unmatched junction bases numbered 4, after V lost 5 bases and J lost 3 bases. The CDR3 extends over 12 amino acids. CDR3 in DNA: TGCAGTGCTCCCGGGACAGACTACGAGCAGTACTTC. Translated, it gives CSAPGTDYEQYF.

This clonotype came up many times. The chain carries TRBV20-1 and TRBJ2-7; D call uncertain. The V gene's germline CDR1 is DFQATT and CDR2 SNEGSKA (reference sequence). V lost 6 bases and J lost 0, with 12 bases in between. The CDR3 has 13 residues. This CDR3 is CSATSESSYEQYF. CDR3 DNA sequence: TGCAGTGCCACATCGGAAAGCTCCTACGAGCAGTACTTC.

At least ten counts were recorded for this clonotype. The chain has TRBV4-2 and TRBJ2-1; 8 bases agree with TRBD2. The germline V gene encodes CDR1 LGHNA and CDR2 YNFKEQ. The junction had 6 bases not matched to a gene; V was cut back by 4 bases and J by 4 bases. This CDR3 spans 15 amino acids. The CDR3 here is CASSPVSGEYNEQFF. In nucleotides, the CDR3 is TGTGCCAGCAGCCCAGTTAGCGGGGAATACAATGAGCAGTTCTTC.

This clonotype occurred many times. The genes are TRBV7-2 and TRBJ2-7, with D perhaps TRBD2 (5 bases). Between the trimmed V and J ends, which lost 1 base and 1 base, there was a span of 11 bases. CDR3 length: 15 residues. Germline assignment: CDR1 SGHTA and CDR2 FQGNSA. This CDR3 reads CASSLVGRASYEQYF. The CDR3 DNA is TGTGCCAGCAGCTTAGTAGGGCGGGCATCCTACGAGCAGTACTTC.